This TCR beta chain emerged from a study of blood T cell repertoires in COVID-19. For the study at large: Samples taken during acute and convalescent COVID-19 were collected in the United States, Italy and Spain. Sample material is recorded as cDNA or gDNA derived from T cells, B-cell-depleted T cells, or PBMCs.

How the authors handled the data: The assay estimated nucleated cells by amplifying reference gene primers. Clones were read by immunoSEQ multiplex PCR, and TCRdb kept only the in-frame ones, dropping some. Clonal size and the V and J genes are those of that table, whereas D and trimming came from the DNA. The table records 110,000 or so clones, about 90% of them present only once. This clone was seen a single time. The CDR3 has 15 amino acids. Germline CDR1 is SGHTA and CDR2 is FQGNSA. With 2 bases clipped from V and 3 bases from J, the junction kept 6 bases outside the gene matches. Input material: peripheral blood. The source is a human donor in a cohort sampled during active COVID-19. J is TRBJ2-7 and V is TRBV7-2; 8 nucleotides match TRBD1. CDR3 in amino acids: CASSLQGATVYEQYF. CDR3 in DNA: TGTGCCAGCAGCTTACAGGGGGCGACGGTCTACGAGCAGTACTTC. The full variable domain, completed using reference TRBV7-2 and TRBJ2-7, is GAGVSQSPSNKVTEKGKDVELRCDPISGHTALYWYRQSLGQGLEFLIYFQGNSAPDKSGLPSDRFSAERTGGSVSTLTIQRTQQEDSAVYLCASSLQGATVYEQYFGPGTRLTVT.